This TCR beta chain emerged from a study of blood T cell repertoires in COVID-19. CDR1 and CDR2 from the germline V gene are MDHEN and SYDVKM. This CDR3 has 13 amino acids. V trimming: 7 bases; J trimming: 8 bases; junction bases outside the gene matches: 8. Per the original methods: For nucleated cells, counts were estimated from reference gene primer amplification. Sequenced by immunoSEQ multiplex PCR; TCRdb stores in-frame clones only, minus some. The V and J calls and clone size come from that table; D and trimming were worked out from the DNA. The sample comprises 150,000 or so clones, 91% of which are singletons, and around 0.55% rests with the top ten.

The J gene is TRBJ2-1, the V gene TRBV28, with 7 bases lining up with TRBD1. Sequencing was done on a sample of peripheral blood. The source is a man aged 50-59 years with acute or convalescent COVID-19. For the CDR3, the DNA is TGTGCCAGCAAGAGGCAGGGGGTGGATGAGCAGTTCTTC. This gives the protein CASKRQGVDEQFF.